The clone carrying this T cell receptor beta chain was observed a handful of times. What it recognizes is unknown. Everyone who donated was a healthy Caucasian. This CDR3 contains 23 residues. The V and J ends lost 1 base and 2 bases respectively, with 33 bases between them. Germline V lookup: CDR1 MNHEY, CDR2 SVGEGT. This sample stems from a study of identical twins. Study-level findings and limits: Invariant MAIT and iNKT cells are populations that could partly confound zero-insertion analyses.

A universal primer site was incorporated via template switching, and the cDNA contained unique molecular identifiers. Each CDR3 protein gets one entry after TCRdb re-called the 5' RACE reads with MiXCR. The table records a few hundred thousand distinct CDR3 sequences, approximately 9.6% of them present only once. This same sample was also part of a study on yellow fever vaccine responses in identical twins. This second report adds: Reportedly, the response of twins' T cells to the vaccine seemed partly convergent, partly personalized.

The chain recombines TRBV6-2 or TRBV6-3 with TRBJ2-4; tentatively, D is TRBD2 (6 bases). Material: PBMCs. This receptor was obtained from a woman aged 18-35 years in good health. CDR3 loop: CASSYYRPTPSRQGEDTKNIQYF. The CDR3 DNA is TGTGCCAGCAGTTACTACCGTCCTACGCCGAGTCGACAAGGGGAGGATACCAAAAACATTCAGTACTTC.